This is a list of T cell receptor beta chains from one sample in a study of T cell responses to AZD1222 COVID-19 vaccine. Assay used: immunoSEQ multiplex PCR; TCRdb lists only in-frame clones, some missing. The sample includes roughly 130,000 clones, 90% to 95% of them seen just once. Sequencing was performed on peripheral blood, taken 28 days after the second AZD1222 dose. The receptors were sampled from an adult who received the AZD1222 COVID-19 vaccine. CDR3s include the opening cysteine and the closing phenylalanine or tryptophan. Fields, in order: CDR3 protein, CDR3 DNA, D gene, J gene, V gene, clone size. The D gene is left open where the match is weak. Size tells how often a clone was seen (once, few, many) or the class of an expanded clone, and some rows leave it out.

cdr3_aa: CASSASYEQYF
cdr3_nt: TGTGCCAGCAGCGCCTCGTACGAGCAGTACTTC
d_call: .
j_call: TRBJ2-7
v_call: TRBV5-5
clone_size: .

cdr3_aa: CASSASGGAGYNEQFF
cdr3_nt: TGTGCCAGCAGCGCTAGCGGGGGGGCCGGTTACAATGAGCAGTTCTTC
d_call: TRBD2
j_call: TRBJ2-1
v_call: TRBV7-6
clone_size: .

cdr3_aa: CASSFSGYSNQPQHF
cdr3_nt: TGTGCCAGCAGTTTTTCAGGGTATAGCAATCAGCCCCAGCATTTT
d_call: .
j_call: TRBJ1-5
v_call: TRBV28
clone_size: .

cdr3_aa: CASSLAPGSIVREQYF
cdr3_nt: TGTGCCAGCAGCTTAGCTCCTGGGTCCATCGTTCGGGAGCAGTACTTC
d_call: .
j_call: TRBJ2-7
v_call: TRBV11-2
clone_size: .

cdr3_aa: CASSVPPPSFCGNTIYF
cdr3_nt: TGTGCCAGCAGCGTACCCCCCCCCTCATTCTGCGGAAACACCATATATTTT
d_call: .
j_call: TRBJ1-3
v_call: TRBV9
clone_size: .

cdr3_aa: CASSYRVSFGTTAEAFF
cdr3_nt: TGTGCCAGCAGTTACAGGGTATCCTTCGGTACAACAGCTGAAGCTTTCTTT
d_call: .
j_call: TRBJ1-1
v_call: TRBV6-2/TRBV6-3
clone_size: .

cdr3_aa: CASSIGTRINEQFF
cdr3_nt: TGTGCCAGCAGCATAGGGACGCGGATCAATGAGCAGTTCTTC
d_call: .
j_call: TRBJ2-1
v_call: TRBV7-6
clone_size: .

cdr3_aa: CSAPDSYGYTF
cdr3_nt: TGCAGTGCTCCCGACTCCTATGGCTACACCTTC
d_call: .
j_call: TRBJ1-2
v_call: TRBV20-1
clone_size: .

cdr3_aa: CATLETEHNLNTEAFF
cdr3_nt: TGTGCCACCCTGGAGACGGAACACAACCTGAACACTGAAGCTTTCTTT
d_call: .
j_call: TRBJ1-1
v_call: TRBV5-7
clone_size: few

cdr3_aa: CASSIDRTDTQYF
cdr3_nt: TGTGCCAGTAGTATAGACCGAACAGATACGCAGTATTTT
d_call: .
j_call: TRBJ2-3
v_call: TRBV19
clone_size: .

cdr3_aa: CASSLHGNTIYF
cdr3_nt: TGTGCCAGCAGCTTGCACGGAAACACCATATATTTT
d_call: .
j_call: TRBJ1-3
v_call: TRBV7-9
clone_size: .

cdr3_aa: CASSYSPPYGYTF
cdr3_nt: TGTGCCAGCAGTTACTCTCCACCTTATGGCTACACCTTC
d_call: .
j_call: TRBJ1-2
v_call: TRBV6-5
clone_size: .

cdr3_aa: CASSGSGTSSETQYF
cdr3_nt: TGTGCCAGCAGTGGCTCCGGGACTAGCAGTGAGACCCAGTACTTC
d_call: TRBD2
j_call: TRBJ2-5
v_call: TRBV28
clone_size: .

cdr3_aa: CATTPEEQYF
cdr3_nt: TGTGCCACCACCCCGGAAGAGCAGTACTTC
d_call: .
j_call: TRBJ2-7
v_call: TRBV24-1
clone_size: .

cdr3_aa: CASGEYEQYF
cdr3_nt: TGTGCCAGCGGCGAATACGAGCAGTACTTC
d_call: .
j_call: TRBJ2-7
v_call: TRBV7-2
clone_size: .

cdr3_aa: CASSSGTRNSNQPQHF
cdr3_nt: TGTGCCAGCAGTTCCGGGACACGAAATAGCAATCAGCCCCAGCATTTT
d_call: .
j_call: TRBJ1-5
v_call: TRBV6-5
clone_size: .

cdr3_aa: CASSVRGHGYTF
cdr3_nt: TGTGCCAGCAGCGTACGGGGTCATGGCTACACCTTC
d_call: .
j_call: TRBJ1-2
v_call: TRBV9
clone_size: .

cdr3_aa: CASSLTRSENTGELFF
cdr3_nt: TGTGCCAGCAGCTTAACGCGGTCTGAGAACACCGGGGAGCTGTTTTTT
d_call: .
j_call: TRBJ2-2
v_call: TRBV7-2
clone_size: .

cdr3_aa: CASSLGHTQSYEQYF
cdr3_nt: TGTGCCAGCAGCTTAGGGCATACTCAATCCTACGAGCAGTACTTC
d_call: .
j_call: TRBJ2-7
v_call: TRBV7-9
clone_size: .

cdr3_aa: CASSQSARGNYGYTF
cdr3_nt: TGCGCCAGCAGCCAATCGGCCCGAGGGAACTATGGCTACACCTTC
d_call: .
j_call: TRBJ1-2
v_call: TRBV4-3
clone_size: .

cdr3_aa: CASSLYDRGSPLHF
cdr3_nt: TGTGCCAGCAGCCTGTACGACAGGGGTTCACCCCTCCACTTT
d_call: TRBD1
j_call: TRBJ1-6
v_call: TRBV5-6
clone_size: .

cdr3_aa: CASSVGRAFGGEQYF
cdr3_nt: TGTGCCAGCAGCGTAGGCAGGGCTTTCGGAGGGGAGCAGTACTTC
d_call: .
j_call: TRBJ2-7
v_call: TRBV9
clone_size: .